Presented here are 3 T cell receptor beta chains from one specimen sequenced in a study of T-cell reconstitution after alpha-beta-depleted transplantation in children. TCRbeta library preparation incorporated unique molecular identifiers. TCRdb re-analysed the PCR reads in MiXCR, keeping a single row per CDR3 protein. This sample has 300,000 to 350,000 distinct CDR3 sequences, with more than 20% found just once. The specimen comprised PBMCs, mostly from graft donor cells, sampled 180 days after TCRalphabeta/CD19-depleted stem cell transplant. These receptors came from a male patient between 10 and 17 years old who had a stem cell transplant for acute lymphoblastic leukemia, so the T cells may come from the graft donor.

The chain couples TRBV6-5 to TRBJ2-3; 9 bases fit TRBD2. Per the germline V gene, CDR1 is MNHEY and CDR2 is SVGAGI. The CDR3 loop spans 16 amino acids. J gave up 4 bases and V 0 bases, and 5 bases lay outside the gene matches. This chain's CDR3 is CASSYSAGGSPDTQYF. The CDR3, as DNA: TGTGCCAGCAGTTACTCGGCGGGAGGGAGCCCAGATACGCAGTATTTT.

The V and J genes are TRBV5-1 and TRBJ2-3; 10 nucleotides line up with TRBD2. CDR3 length: 15 amino acids. After removal of 5 bases from V and 6 bases from J, the junction contained 9 bases not matched to a gene. Germline V lookup: CDR1 SGHRS, CDR2 YFSETQ. The CDR3 region is CASRPSGRAGDTQYF. The CDR3 DNA is TGCGCCAGCAGGCCCAGCGGGAGGGCCGGGGATACGCAGTATTTT.

V is TRBV20-1 and J is TRBJ2-5, with 8 nucleotides matching TRBD1. V gave up 2 bases and J gave up 1 base; unmatched junction bases: 0. CDR1 is DFQATT, CDR2 SNEGSKA, per germline (reference sequence). The CDR3 runs 13 residues. The CDR3 here is CSARQGAQETQYF. The CDR3 bases are TGCAGTGCTAGACAGGGGGCCCAAGAGACCCAGTACTTC.